A single sample is the source of the 17 T cell receptor beta chains below, sequenced in a study of identical twins. TCRdb re-called the 5' RACE reads with MiXCR, one entry per CDR3 protein. The repertoire consists of hundreds of thousands of distinct CDR3 sequences, with around a tenth occurring once and the leading ten covering 5.1%. Sequenced sample: memory (CD45RO+) T cells sorted from blood. Source of these receptors: a woman aged 18-30 years in good health.

This clonotype was observed at least ten times. This rearrangement joins TRBV12-3 or TRBV12-4 to TRBJ1-2; D is undetermined. Trimming took 2 bases from V and 4 from J, leaving 5 bases between them. The length of the CDR3 is 12 residues. The CDR3 protein is CASSLSVYGYTF. The CDR3 coding sequence is TGTGCCAGCAGTTTATCCGTCTATGGCTACACCTTC.

The chain employs TRBV10-3 and TRBJ2-7, with a tentative D call TRBD2 (6 bases). V dropped 6 bases and J dropped 2 bases, with 11 bases sitting between them. Germline CDR1 ENHRY, CDR2 SYGVKD. The CDR3 has 13 amino acids. The CDR3 is CAISGTETYEQYF. The CDR3 coding sequence is TGTGCCATCAGCGGGACTGAGACCTACGAGCAGTACTTC.

This clonotype was found many times. The V call is TRBV12-3 or TRBV12-4, the J call TRBJ1-2, with unresolved D. V dropped 2 bases and J dropped 2 bases, with 9 bases sitting between them. This CDR3 comprises 14 residues. CDR3 nucleotide sequence: TGTGCCAGCAGTTTATTCAGCACAAACTATGGCTACACCTTC. This codes for CASSLFSTNYGYTF.

The V call is TRBV30, the J call TRBJ2-7; D possibly corresponds to TRBD1 (6 bases). In germline, CDR1 is GTSNPN, CDR2 SVGIG (reference sequence). The CDR3 has 12 amino acids. CDR3 nucleotides: TGTGCTCACGATACAGGGTCCTACGAGCAGTACTTC. The encoded protein is CAHDTGSYEQYF. Full variable domain (outside the CDR3, taken from reference TRBV30 and TRBJ2-7): SQTIHQWPATLVQPVGSPLSLECTVEGTSNPNLYWYRQAAGRGLQLLFYSVGIGQISSEVPQNLSASRPQDRQFILSSKKLLLSDSGFYLCAHDTGSYEQYFGPGTRLTVT.

The table lists this clonotype with a few counts. The chain links TRBV3-1 to TRBJ2-3; tentative D call: TRBD2 (5 bases). From germline, CDR1 is LGHDT and CDR2 YNNKEL (reference sequence). This CDR3 spans 14 amino acids. The V and J ends lost 1 base and 9 bases respectively, with 14 bases between them. Here the CDR3 DNA reads TGTGCCAGCAGCCAAGGCGAGGGAATTTTCACGCAGTATTTT. It encodes CASSQGEGIFTQYF.

This clonotype was observed a handful of times. The chain carries TRBV7-6 and TRBJ2-7; TRBD2 might be the D (5 bases). The CDR3 extends over 13 amino acids. Germline V gene lookup returns CDR1 SGHVS and CDR2 FNYEAQ. V lost 1 base and J 3 bases, leaving 7 bases between the germline ends. This CDR3 is CASSLGRNYEQYF. The CDR3 DNA sequence: TGTGCCAGCAGCTTAGGGAGGAACTACGAGCAGTACTTC.

The chain joins TRBV4-2 to TRBJ1-4, with D unclear. Germline V gene lookup returns CDR1 LGHNA and CDR2 YNFKEQ. The CDR3 length is 12 residues. V was clipped by 4 bases and J by 10 bases, with 10 bases between them. CDR3 nucleotides: TGTGCCAGCAGCCCTGATACGGGAAAACTGTTTTTT. It codes for CASSPDTGKLFF.

This clonotype was picked up many times. This sequence joins TRBV6-1 and TRBJ2-7, with D uncertain. The CDR3 consists of 15 residues. Germline V gene lookup returns CDR1 MNHNS and CDR2 SASEGT. Trimming shortened V by 4 bases and J by 0 bases, and 13 bases separated the two germline ends. The CDR3 protein is CASSALGRISYEQYF. DNA for the CDR3: TGTGCCAGCAGTGCTCTCGGCCGTATCTCCTACGAGCAGTACTTC.

The V call is TRBV12-3 or TRBV12-4, the J call TRBJ1-1; D is unclear. V lost 6 bases and J 4 bases, leaving 12 bases between the germline ends. CDR3 length equals 13 residues. The CDR3 DNA sequence: TGTGCCAGCAGCAAAGGGTCGTCCACTGAAGCTTTCTTT. It specifies CASSKGSSTEAFF.

J is TRBJ2-7 and V is TRBV20-1; tentatively, D is TRBD1 (5 bases). The V end lost 0 bases, the J end lost 12 bases, and 15 bases lay between the germline ends. Germline V gene sequence: CDR1 DFQATT, CDR2 SNEGSKA (reference sequence). The CDR3 extends over 12 amino acids. The CDR3 spells CSARDQGIRRYF. The CDR3 nucleotides read TGCAGTGCTAGAGATCAGGGAATAAGGCGGTACTTC.

This clonotype was picked up a small number of times. V gene TRBV2 combines with J gene TRBJ2-2; TRBD2 aligns across 7 bases. The CDR3 is 15 residues long. Germline V gene lookup returns CDR1 SNHLY and CDR2 FYNNEI. Trimming cost V 6 bases and J 1 base; bases outside gene matches: 5. The CDR3 DNA is TGTGCCAGCAGAAAGCGGGATCTGAACACCGGGGAGCTGTTTTTT. This codes for CASRKRDLNTGELFF.

The genes are TRBV11-2 and TRBJ2-3; D unclear. Trimming left V 6 bases short and J 4 bases short, with 11 bases between. The CDR3 covers 13 residues. Germline V gene sequence: CDR1 SGHAT, CDR2 FQNNGV. The CDR3 here is CASSWTPPDTQYF. CDR3 in DNA: TGTGCCAGCAGTTGGACGCCGCCAGATACGCAGTATTTT.

The sample holds a few counts of this clonotype. The V and J genes are TRBV6-4 and TRBJ2-7, with D tentatively TRBD1 (6 bases). Germline V gives CDR1 MRHNA, CDR2 SNTAGT. CDR3 length: 13 residues. The ends were cut back, 3 bases at V and 6 bases at J, with 12 bases in the middle. The DNA of the CDR3 is TGTGCCAGCAGTGATGAACAGGGTCCCGAGCAGTACTTC. Amino acids: CASSDEQGPEQYF.

This sequence joins TRBV7-2 and TRBJ2-3; D may be TRBD2 (5 bases). CDR3 length equals 15 residues. Trimming shortened V by 5 bases and J by 1 base, and 13 bases separated the two germline ends. The germline CDR1 and CDR2 sequences are SGHTA and FQGNSA. CDR3 nucleotides: TGTGCCAGCAGCAAAGGGCGGACTGGCACAGATACGCAGTATTTT. This codes for CASSKGRTGTDTQYF.

This clonotype was seen repeatedly, ten times or more. V is TRBV11-2 and J is TRBJ2-3; tentative D call: TRBD2 (7 bases). The V and J ends lost 2 bases and 5 bases respectively, with 20 bases between them. Germline CDR1 is SGHAT and CDR2 is FQNNGV. The CDR3 runs to 17 residues. CDR3 region: CASSLYHLAGAGDTQYF. The CDR3 DNA is TGTGCCAGCAGCTTATATCATCTCGCGGGGGCCGGAGATACGCAGTATTTT.

This clonotype was seen many times. The rearrangement links TRBV3-1 to TRBJ2-1; the match to TRBD2 covers 7 bases. CDR3 size: 13 residues. J lost 10 bases, V lost 4 bases, and 7 bases had no gene match. Looked up from germline, CDR1 is LGHDT and CDR2 is YNNKEL (reference sequence). The CDR3: CASSLRGSREQFF. As DNA, the CDR3 is TGTGCCAGCAGCCTGCGCGGGAGCCGGGAGCAGTTCTTC.

The chain recombines TRBV20-1 with TRBJ2-1; a weak D match, TRBD1 (6 bases). The V gene's germline CDR1 is DFQATT and CDR2 SNEGSKA (reference sequence). V was cut by 3 bases and J by 0 bases, with 18 bases left in between. The CDR3 is made up of 17 amino acids. CDR3 sequence reads: CSARVQGRLFSYNEQFF. CDR3 nucleotide sequence: TGCAGTGCTAGGGTACAGGGAAGGCTGTTCTCCTACAATGAGCAGTTCTTC.